Listed below are T cell receptor beta chains from one sample, sequenced in a study of cytomegalovirus exposure and HLA in healthy donors. Assay: immunoSEQ multiplex PCR; the TCRdb copy retains only in-frame clones and omits some. Here the sample spans some 96,000 clones, 64% being singletons. What was sequenced was PBMCs. Receptor source: a man aged 55 to 69 in good health and CMV-seronegative. CDR3s include the opening cysteine and the closing phenylalanine or tryptophan. The D gene is left open where the match is weak. The size of a clone is reported for some rows only, either as once, few or many, or as a class for expanded clones.

d_gene | j_gene | v_gene | abundance | CDR3nt | CDR3aa
TRBD1 | TRBJ1-5 | TRBV19 | NA | TGTGCCAGTCGGGGACAGGGGGCTTGGGTTCAGCCCCAGCATTTT | CASRGQGAWVQPQHF
TRBD1 | TRBJ2-7 | TRBV9 | NA | TGTGCCAGCAGCGTAGCCGGGACAGACTACGAGCAGTACTTC | CASSVAGTDYEQYF
TRBD1 | TRBJ2-3 | TRBV4-2 | many | TGTGCCAGCAGCCAAGATTCATACACAGGGGTTATTAGCACAGATACGCAGTATTTT | CASSQDSYTGVISTDTQYF
NA | TRBJ2-7 | TRBV27 | NA | TGTGCCAGTAGCGTTAGGCAGTGGGGCTACGAGCAGTACTTC | CASSVRQWGYEQYF
TRBD1 | TRBJ2-3 | TRBV11-3 | few | TGTGCCAGCAGCTTAGATCTTGGCAGGGGGCGTAGAGATACGCAGTATTTT | CASSLDLGRGRRDTQYF
NA | TRBJ2-1 | TRBV11-2 | NA | TGTGCCAGCACCCTTAGAAGGGGTACCCAGAACAATGAGCAGTTCTTC | CASTLRRGTQNNEQFF
TRBD2 | TRBJ2-7 | TRBV11-2 | NA | TGTGCCAGCAGCCGCCTGGGCGGGGGAATGGAGCAGTACTTC | CASSRLGGGMEQYF
NA | TRBJ2-7 | TRBV7-3 | NA | TGTGCCAGCAGCTTATATCGGGGGTACGAGCAGTACTTC | CASSLYRGYEQYF
NA | TRBJ1-2 | TRBV9 | NA | TGTGCCAGCAGCGTGGGCGACAGCCGCTATGGCTACACCTTC | CASSVGDSRYGYTF
TRBD1 | TRBJ2-7 | TRBV5-1 | NA | TGCGCCAGCAGCACCGGGACAGTAGACTACGAGCAGTACTTC | CASSTGTVDYEQYF
TRBD2 | TRBJ2-2 | TRBV7-2 | few | TGTGCCAGCAGCTCGACACGATCAGCGGGGGGCGGGGAGCTGTTTTTT | CASSSTRSAGGGELFF
TRBD2 | TRBJ2-1 | TRBV5-1 | NA | TGCGCCAGCAGCCCAGGGACTAGCGGGACTAACAATGAGCAGTTCTTC | CASSPGTSGTNNEQFF
NA | TRBJ2-7 | TRBV7-2 | NA | TGTGCCAGCAGCCCACAAAGGTCCTCCTTTTCGGGACAAAGCTACGAGCAGTACTTC | CASSPQRSSFSGQSYEQYF
NA | TRBJ2-7 | TRBV5-5 | NA | TGTGCCAGCAGATACCAGGCGGGCCGCGAGCAGTACTTC | CASRYQAGREQYF
NA | TRBJ2-1 | TRBV21-1 | NA | TGTGCCAGCAGCAGACGGTCTAGACTGGATGAGCAGTTCTTC | CASSRRSRLDEQFF
TRBD2 | TRBJ2-1 | TRBV6-4 | NA | TGTGCCAGCAGTGGCCGGGCGGGGGAATCGGATGAGCAGTTCTTC | CASSGRAGESDEQFF
NA | TRBJ1-1 | TRBV7-6 | NA | TGTGCCAGCAGCTTATACCTCGGGGGGGTGAACACTGAAGCTTTCTTT | CASSLYLGGVNTEAFF
NA | TRBJ1-1 | TRBV9 | few | TGTGCCAGCTCATGGGGGGGGGTCACTGAAGCTTTCTTT | CASSWGGVTEAFF
NA | TRBJ1-3 | TRBV5-6 | NA | TGTGCCAGCAGTACGGACAGCCCCCTTGGAAACACCATATATTTT | CASSTDSPLGNTIYF
TRBD1 | TRBJ2-1 | TRBV5-1 | NA | TGCGCCAGCAGCTTGGACAGGGGTTTCTACAATGAGCAGTTCTTC | CASSLDRGFYNEQFF
NA | TRBJ2-7 | TRBV5-1 | NA | TGCGCCAGCAGCTTGAAGGCCGGGGATCCCCACGAGCAGTACTTC | CASSLKAGDPHEQYF
NA | TRBJ2-5 | TRBV27 | NA | TGTGCCAGCAGTTTATCGAGTGACGGTTACCAAGAGGCCCAGTACTTC | CASSLSSDGYQEAQYF
NA | TRBJ1-6 | TRBV28 | few | TGTGCCAGCAGAGAGGACAGCTCCTATAATTCACCCCTCCACTTT | CASREDSSYNSPLHF
TRBD2 | TRBJ2-1 | TRBV15 | once | TGTGCCACCAGCAGACTAGCGGGAGGCTGGAATGAGCAGTTCTTC | CATSRLAGGWNEQFF
NA | TRBJ2-1 | TRBV2 | NA | TGTGCCAGCAGTGAATGGGCGGGGACGACCTACAATGAGCAGTTCTTC | CASSEWAGTTYNEQFF
TRBD2 | TRBJ2-3 | TRBV9 | NA | TGTGCCAGCAGCGTAGGGGATAGCGGGGGTTTAGATACGCAGTATTTT | CASSVGDSGGLDTQYF
TRBD2 | TRBJ2-7 | TRBV6-5 | NA | TGTGCCAGCAGTTACGCGGGACTAGCGGACTACGAGCAGTACTTC | CASSYAGLADYEQYF
NA | TRBJ2-1 | TRBV21-1 | few | TGTGCCAGCAGCCCAGACATCTGTTCTGGGGACAACAATGAGCAGTTCTTC | CASSPDICSGDNNEQFF
TRBD1 | TRBJ2-7 | TRBV5-1 | NA | TGCGCCAGCAGCTTGGGGACAGGGGGTCACTTCTACGAGCAGTACTTC | CASSLGTGGHFYEQYF
NA | TRBJ1-4 | TRBV19 | NA | TGTGCCAGTAGTATAGGCAGATCTCCTAATGAAAAACTGTTTTTT | CASSIGRSPNEKLFF
NA | TRBJ2-7 | TRBV5-1 | NA | TGCGCCAGCAGCTTGGGGTTAGCGAGGGAAACCTACGAGCAGTACTTC | CASSLGLARETYEQYF
NA | TRBJ2-5 | TRBV6-5 | NA | TGTGCCAGCATCGGTAGCTCGGAGACCCAGTACTTC | CASIGSSETQYF
NA | TRBJ1-3 | TRBV9 | NA | TGTGCCAGCAGCGTAGAGTTCGGTGGACAGCAAACTTTT | CASSVEFGGQQTF
NA | TRBJ1-2 | TRBV29-1 | few | TGCAGCGAGGGAGGGAAATATGGCTACACCTTC | CSEGGKYGYTF
NA | TRBJ1-3 | TRBV5-1 | NA | TGCGCCAGCTGTCCGACGGGACTCTCTGGAAACACCATATATTTT | CASCPTGLSGNTIYF
NA | TRBJ2-7 | TRBV7-9 | NA | TGTGCCAGCAGCCTCGACAGATCCCCCTACGAGCAGTACTTC | CASSLDRSPYEQYF
NA | TRBJ1-1 | TRBV5-6 | NA | TGTGCCAGCAGCTTGAGACAGAGTCAAAACACTGAAGCTTTCTTT | CASSLRQSQNTEAFF
NA | TRBJ1-1 | TRBV7-9 | few | TGTGCCAGCAGCCCCCTGGGGGGAGTAACTGAAGCTTTCTTT | CASSPLGGVTEAFF
TRBD2 | TRBJ2-1 | TRBV10-1 | NA | TGCGCCAGCAGTGCTAGCGGGGTCTCCTACAATGAGCAGTTCTTC | CASSASGVSYNEQFF
NA | TRBJ1-4 | TRBV9 | NA | TGTGCCAGCAGCGTAGGGGGGCGCGTTGAAAAACTGTTTTTT | CASSVGGRVEKLFF
TRBD1 | TRBJ1-1 | TRBV6-4 | NA | TGTGCCAGCAGGAGACAGGGTGTAATGAACACTGAAGCTTTCTTT | CASRRQGVMNTEAFF
NA | TRBJ1-1 | TRBV6-4 | NA | TGTGCCAGCAAGGCGGAGGACCAATTAAACACTGAAGCTTTCTTT | CASKAEDQLNTEAFF
NA | TRBJ2-2 | TRBV5-5 | NA | TGTGCCAGCAGCACCGGGACAAAAAACACCGGGGAGCTGTTTTTT | CASSTGTKNTGELFF
NA | TRBJ1-1 | TRBV15 | few | TGTGCCACCAGCAGAGACCGGGGATCTGAAGCTTTCTTT | CATSRDRGSEAFF
TRBD2 | TRBJ2-1 | TRBV7-9 | few | TGTGCCAGCAGCCCTCGGGGGGGTTCAGGCCCCAATGAGCAGTTCTTC | CASSPRGGSGPNEQFF
TRBD1 | TRBJ1-5 | TRBV4-1 | NA | TGCGCCAGCAGCCAACGTGCAGGGGGGAATCAGCCCCAGCATTTT | CASSQRAGGNQPQHF
NA | TRBJ2-1 | TRBV7-6 | NA | TGTGCCAGCAGCTCACGGACTGGTAGCTCCTACAATGAGCAGTTCTTC | CASSSRTGSSYNEQFF
NA | TRBJ2-3 | TRBV6-5 | NA | TGTGCCAGCAGTTACTCGAGTGCAGATACGCAGTATTTT | CASSYSSADTQYF
NA | TRBJ2-5 | TRBV10-3 | NA | TGTGCCATCAGTCAAACCGGTGAGACCCAGTACTTC | CAISQTGETQYF
NA | TRBJ1-3 | TRBV7-9 | NA | TGTGCCAGCAGTTACTCAACCTCTGGAAACACCATATATTTT | CASSYSTSGNTIYF
TRBD2 | TRBJ2-1 | TRBV4-1 | NA | TGCGCCAGCAGCCCGGGCATGGCTAGCGGGAATTATGAGCAGTTCTTC | CASSPGMASGNYEQFF
NA | TRBJ2-3 | TRBV9 | NA | TGTGCCAGCAGCGTAGGGGCGCCAGATACGCAGTATTTT | CASSVGAPDTQYF
TRBD2 | TRBJ2-3 | TRBV5-1 | NA | TGCGCCAGCAGCTTGGCGGCGGGAGGGTGGACAGATACGCAGTATTTT | CASSLAAGGWTDTQYF
TRBD1 | TRBJ2-5 | TRBV5-1 | NA | TGCGCCAGCAGCTTCTCCGGGACAGGGGAAGAGACCCAGTACTTC | CASSFSGTGEETQYF
NA | TRBJ1-2 | TRBV7-6 | NA | TGTGCCAGCAGCTTAGCTCGGGGTGAGGTCAGACTGAACTATGGCTACACCTTC | CASSLARGEVRLNYGYTF
NA | TRBJ2-7 | TRBV30 | NA | TGTGCCTTGGAGTGGCAGAGAAACTACGAGCAGTACTTC | CALEWQRNYEQYF
NA | TRBJ2-7 | TRBV29-1 | NA | TGCAGCGTTGCGGGAACCTACGAGCAGTACTTC | CSVAGTYEQYF